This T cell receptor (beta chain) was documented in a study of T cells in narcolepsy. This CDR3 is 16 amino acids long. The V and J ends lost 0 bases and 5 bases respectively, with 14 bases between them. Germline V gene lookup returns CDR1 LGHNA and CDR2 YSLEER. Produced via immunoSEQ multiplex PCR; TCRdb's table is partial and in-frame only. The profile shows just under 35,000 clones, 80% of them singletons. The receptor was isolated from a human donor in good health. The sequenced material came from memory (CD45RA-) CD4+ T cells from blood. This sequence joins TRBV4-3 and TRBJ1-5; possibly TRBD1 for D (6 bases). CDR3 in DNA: TGCGCCAGCAGCCAAGAACAGGGTTATGCTGATCAGCCCCAGCATTTT. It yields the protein CASSQEQGYADQPQHF.